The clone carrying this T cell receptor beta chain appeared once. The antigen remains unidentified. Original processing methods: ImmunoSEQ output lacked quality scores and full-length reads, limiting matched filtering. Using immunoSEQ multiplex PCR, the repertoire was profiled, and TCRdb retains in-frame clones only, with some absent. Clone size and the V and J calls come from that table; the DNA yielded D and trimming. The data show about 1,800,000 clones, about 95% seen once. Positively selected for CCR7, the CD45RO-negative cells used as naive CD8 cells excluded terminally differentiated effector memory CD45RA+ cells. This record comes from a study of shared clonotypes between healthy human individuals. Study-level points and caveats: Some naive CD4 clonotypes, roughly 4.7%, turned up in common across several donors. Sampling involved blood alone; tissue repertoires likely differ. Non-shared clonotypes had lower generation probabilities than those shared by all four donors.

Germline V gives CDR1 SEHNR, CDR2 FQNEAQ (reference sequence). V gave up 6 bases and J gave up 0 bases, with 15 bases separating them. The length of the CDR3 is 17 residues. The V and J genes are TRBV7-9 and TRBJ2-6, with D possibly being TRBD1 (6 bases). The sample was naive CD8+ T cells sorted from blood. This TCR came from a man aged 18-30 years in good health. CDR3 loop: CASSWTESPSGANVLTF. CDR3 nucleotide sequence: TGTGCCAGCAGTTGGACAGAGTCGCCCTCTGGGGCCAACGTCCTGACTTTC. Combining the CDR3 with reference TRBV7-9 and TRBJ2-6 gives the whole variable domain DTGVSQNPRHKITKRGQNVTFRCDPISEHNRLYWYRQTLGQGPEFLTYFQNEAQLEKSRLLSDRFSAERPKGSFSTLEIQRTEQGDSAMYLCASSWTESPSGANVLTFGAGSRLTVL.